This TCR beta chain was identified in a study of blood T cell repertoires in COVID-19. The protocol was immunoSEQ multiplex PCR, while the TCRdb copy is restricted to in-frame clones and leaves out a portion. Of over 90,000 clones detected, 89% appear once; the ten largest clones hold more than 3%. The CDR3 is 15 amino acids. The germline gives CDR1 MNHNS, CDR2 SASEGT. Between the trimmed V and J ends, which lost 2 bases and 4 bases, there was a span of 15 bases. Sequences were obtained from peripheral blood. The rearrangement uses TRBV6-1 and TRBJ2-7, with D tentatively TRBD2 (7 bases). The clonotype comes from a woman in her sixties or seventies with acute or convalescent COVID-19. The CDR3 loop reads CASSERWGGAYEQYV. In DNA, the CDR3 is TGTGCCAGCAGTGAACGGTGGGGGGGGGCTTACGAGCAGTACGTC.